This T cell receptor beta chain is drawn from a study of cytotoxic CD8 clonotypes in ibrutinib-treated CLL. The germline gives CDR1 MGHRA, CDR2 YSYEKL. This CDR3 is 17 amino acids long. The V and J ends lost 1 base and 5 bases respectively, with 20 bases between them. Using immunoSEQ multiplex PCR, the repertoire was profiled, and TCRdb retains in-frame clones only, with some absent. The data hold approximately 100,000 clones, with about 53% observed a single time. The source of this sequence is a human donor with chronic lymphocytic leukemia. The sample in question was PBMCs, obtained after 24 months of ibrutinib treatment. This rearrangement joins TRBV4-1 to TRBJ1-1; D possibly corresponds to TRBD1 (5 bases). CDR3 residues: CASSQVGRVRGGTEAFF. Written as DNA, the CDR3 is TGCGCCAGCAGCCAAGTGGGACGAGTGAGGGGTGGGACTGAAGCTTTCTTT.